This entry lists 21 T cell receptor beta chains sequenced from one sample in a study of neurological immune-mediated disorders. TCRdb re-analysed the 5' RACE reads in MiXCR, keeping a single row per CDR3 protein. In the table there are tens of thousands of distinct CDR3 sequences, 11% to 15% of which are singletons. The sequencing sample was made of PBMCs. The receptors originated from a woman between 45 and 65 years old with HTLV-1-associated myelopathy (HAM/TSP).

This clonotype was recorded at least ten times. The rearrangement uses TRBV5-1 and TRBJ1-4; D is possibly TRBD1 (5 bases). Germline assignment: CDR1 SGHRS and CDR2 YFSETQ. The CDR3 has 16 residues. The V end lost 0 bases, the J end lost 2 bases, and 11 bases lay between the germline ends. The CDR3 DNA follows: TGCGCCAGCAGCTTGGGAGGGGCGGCGACTAATGAAAAACTGTTTTTT. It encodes CASSLGGAATNEKLFF.

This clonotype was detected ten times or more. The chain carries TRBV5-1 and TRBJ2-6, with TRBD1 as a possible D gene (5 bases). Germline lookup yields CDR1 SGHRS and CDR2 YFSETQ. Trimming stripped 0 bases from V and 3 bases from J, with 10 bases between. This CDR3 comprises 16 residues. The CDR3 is CASSLGGSDGANVLTF. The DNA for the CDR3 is TGCGCCAGCAGCTTGGGGGGCAGCGATGGGGCCAACGTCCTGACTTTC.

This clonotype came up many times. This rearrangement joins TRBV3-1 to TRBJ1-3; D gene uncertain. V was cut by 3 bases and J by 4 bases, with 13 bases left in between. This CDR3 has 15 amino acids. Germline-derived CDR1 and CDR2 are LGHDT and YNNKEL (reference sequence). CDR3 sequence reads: CASSQGGASGNTIYF. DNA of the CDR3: TGTGCCAGCAGCCAGGGTGGTGCCTCCGGAAACACCATATATTTT.

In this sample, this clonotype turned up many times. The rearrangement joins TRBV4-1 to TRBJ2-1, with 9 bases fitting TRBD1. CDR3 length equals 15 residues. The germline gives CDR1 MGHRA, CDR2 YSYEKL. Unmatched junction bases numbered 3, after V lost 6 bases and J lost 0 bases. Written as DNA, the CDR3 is TGCGCCAGCAGAAGACAGGGGGACTCCTACAATGAGCAGTTCTTC. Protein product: CASRRQGDSYNEQFF.

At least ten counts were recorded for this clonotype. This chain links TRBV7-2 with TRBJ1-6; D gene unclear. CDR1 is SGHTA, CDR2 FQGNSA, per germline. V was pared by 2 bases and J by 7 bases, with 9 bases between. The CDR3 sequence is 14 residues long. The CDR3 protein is CASSLFDSNSPLHF. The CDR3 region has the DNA TGTGCCAGCAGCTTATTCGACTCCAATTCACCCCTCCACTTT.

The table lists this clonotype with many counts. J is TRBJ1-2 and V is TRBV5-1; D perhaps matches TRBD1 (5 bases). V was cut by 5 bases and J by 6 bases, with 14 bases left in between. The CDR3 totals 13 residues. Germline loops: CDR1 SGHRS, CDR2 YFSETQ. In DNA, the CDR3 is TGCGCCAGCAGACCCGGGACGGGAAATGGCTACACCTTC. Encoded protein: CASRPGTGNGYTF.

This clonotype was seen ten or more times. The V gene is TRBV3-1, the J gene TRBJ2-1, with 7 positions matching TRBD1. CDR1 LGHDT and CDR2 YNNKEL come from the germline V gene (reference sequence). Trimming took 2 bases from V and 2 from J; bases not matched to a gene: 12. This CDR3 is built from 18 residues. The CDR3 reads CASSQNGIQGVTYNEQFF. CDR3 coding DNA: TGTGCCAGCAGCCAAAATGGCATCCAGGGGGTAACCTACAATGAGCAGTTCTTC.

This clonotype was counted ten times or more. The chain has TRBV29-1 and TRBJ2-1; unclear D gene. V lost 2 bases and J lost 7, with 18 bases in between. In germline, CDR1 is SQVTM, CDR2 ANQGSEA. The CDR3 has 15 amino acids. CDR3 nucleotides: TGCAGCGTTGAAAGGGCGGCAGGTTATGATAATGAGCAGTTCTTC. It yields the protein CSVERAAGYDNEQFF.

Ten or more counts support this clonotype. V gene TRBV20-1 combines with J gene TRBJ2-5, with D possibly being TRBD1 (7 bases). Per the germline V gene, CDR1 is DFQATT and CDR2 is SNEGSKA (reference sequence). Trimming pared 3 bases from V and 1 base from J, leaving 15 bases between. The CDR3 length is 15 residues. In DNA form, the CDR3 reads TGCAGTGCTAGGTTGACAGGGAGGTTCCAAGAGACCCAGTACTTC. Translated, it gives CSARLTGRFQETQYF.

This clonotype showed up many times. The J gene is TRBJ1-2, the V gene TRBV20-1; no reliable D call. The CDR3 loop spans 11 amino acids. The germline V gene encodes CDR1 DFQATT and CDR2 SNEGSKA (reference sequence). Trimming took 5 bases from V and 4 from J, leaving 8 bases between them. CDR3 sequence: CSAPSGYGYTF. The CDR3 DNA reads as TGCAGTGCTCCCTCGGGCTATGGCTACACCTTC.

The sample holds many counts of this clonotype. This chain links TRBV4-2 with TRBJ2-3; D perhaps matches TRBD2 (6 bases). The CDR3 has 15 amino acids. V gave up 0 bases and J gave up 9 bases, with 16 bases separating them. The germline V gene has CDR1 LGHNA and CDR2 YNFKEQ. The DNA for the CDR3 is TGTGCCAGCAGCCAAGATTGGGACTCCGTGAGGACGCAGTATTTT. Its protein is CASSQDWDSVRTQYF.

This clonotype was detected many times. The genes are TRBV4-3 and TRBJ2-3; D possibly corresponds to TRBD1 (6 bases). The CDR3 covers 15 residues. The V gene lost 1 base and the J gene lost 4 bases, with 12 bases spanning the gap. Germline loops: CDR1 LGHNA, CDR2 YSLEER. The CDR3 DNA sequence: TGCGCCAGCAGCCAAGGATGGGGGCTCTCAGATACGCAGTATTTT. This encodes CASSQGWGLSDTQYF.

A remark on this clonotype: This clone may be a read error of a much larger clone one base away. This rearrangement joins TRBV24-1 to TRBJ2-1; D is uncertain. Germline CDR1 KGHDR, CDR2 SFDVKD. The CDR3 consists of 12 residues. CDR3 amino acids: CATAQAVNEHFF. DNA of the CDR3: TGTGCCACCGCCCAGGCAGTCAATGAGCATTTCTTC.

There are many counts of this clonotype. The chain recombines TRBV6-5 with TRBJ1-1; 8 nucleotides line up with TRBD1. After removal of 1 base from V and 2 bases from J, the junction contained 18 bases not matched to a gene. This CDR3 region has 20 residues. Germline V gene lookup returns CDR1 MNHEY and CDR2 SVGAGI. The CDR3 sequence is CASSYLRTGHRGVGNTEAFF. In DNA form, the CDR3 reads TGTGCCAGCAGTTACTTAAGGACAGGGCATCGGGGGGTCGGAAACACTGAAGCTTTCTTT.

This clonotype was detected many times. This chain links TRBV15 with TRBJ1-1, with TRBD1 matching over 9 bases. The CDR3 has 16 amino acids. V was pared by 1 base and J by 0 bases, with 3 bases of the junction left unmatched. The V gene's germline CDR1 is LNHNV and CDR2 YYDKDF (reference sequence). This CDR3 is CATSRGQGGMNTEAFF. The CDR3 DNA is TGTGCCACCAGCAGAGGACAGGGGGGAATGAACACTGAAGCTTTCTTT.

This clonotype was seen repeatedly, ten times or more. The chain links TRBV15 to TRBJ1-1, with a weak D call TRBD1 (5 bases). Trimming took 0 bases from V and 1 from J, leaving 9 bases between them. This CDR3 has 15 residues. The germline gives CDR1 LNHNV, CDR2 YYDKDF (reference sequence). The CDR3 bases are TGTGCCACCAGCAGAGATAGGGGACCGAACACTGAAGCTTTCTTT. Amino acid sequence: CATSRDRGPNTEAFF.

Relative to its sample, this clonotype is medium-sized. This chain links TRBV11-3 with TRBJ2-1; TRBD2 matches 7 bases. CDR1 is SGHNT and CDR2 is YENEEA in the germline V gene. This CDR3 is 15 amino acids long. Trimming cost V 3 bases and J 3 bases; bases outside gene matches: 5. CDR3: CASSLRGGVYNEQFF. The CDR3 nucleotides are TGTGCCAGCAGCTTGAGGGGAGGGGTCTACAATGAGCAGTTCTTC.

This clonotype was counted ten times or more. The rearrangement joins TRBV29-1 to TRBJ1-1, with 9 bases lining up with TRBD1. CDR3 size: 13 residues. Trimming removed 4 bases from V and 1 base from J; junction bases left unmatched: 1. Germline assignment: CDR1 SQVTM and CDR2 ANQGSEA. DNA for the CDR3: TGCAGCGTTGGGGACAGGGCGAACACTGAAGCTTTCTTT. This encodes CSVGDRANTEAFF.

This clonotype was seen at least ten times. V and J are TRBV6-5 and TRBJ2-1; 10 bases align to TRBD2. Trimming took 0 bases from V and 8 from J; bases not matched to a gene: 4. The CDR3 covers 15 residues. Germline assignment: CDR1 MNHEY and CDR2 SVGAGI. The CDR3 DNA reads TGTGCCAGCAGTTACTCTAGCGGGGGGAGGTATGAGCAGTTCTTC. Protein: CASSYSSGGRYEQFF.

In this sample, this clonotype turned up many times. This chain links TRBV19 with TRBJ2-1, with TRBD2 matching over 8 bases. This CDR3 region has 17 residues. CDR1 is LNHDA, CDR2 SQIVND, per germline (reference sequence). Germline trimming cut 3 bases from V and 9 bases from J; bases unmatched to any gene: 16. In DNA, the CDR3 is TGTGCCAGTAGTATTTTAGGACCCTCCCGGGGGGGAGTTGAGCAGTTCTTC. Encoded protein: CASSILGPSRGGVEQFF.

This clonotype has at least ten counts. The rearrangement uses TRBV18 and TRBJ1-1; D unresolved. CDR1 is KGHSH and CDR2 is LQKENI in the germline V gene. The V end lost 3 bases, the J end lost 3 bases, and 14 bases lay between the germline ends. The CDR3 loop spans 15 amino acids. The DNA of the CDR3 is TGTGCCAGCTCACCGTCTGGGGTCAAGGACACTGAAGCTTTCTTT. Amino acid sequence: CASSPSGVKDTEAFF.